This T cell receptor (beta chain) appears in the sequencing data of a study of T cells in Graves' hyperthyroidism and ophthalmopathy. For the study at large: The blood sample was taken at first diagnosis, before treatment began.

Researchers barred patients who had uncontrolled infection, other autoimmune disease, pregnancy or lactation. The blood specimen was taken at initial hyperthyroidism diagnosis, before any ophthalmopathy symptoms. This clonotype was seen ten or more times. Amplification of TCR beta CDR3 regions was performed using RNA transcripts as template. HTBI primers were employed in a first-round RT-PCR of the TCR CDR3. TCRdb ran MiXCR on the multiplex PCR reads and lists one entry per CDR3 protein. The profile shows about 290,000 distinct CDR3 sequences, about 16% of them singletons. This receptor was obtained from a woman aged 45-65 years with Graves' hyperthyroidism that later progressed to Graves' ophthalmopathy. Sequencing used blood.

The DNA for the CDR3 is TGTGCCAGCAGTTTACTAACAGGGGTTAGCACAGATACGCAGTATTTT. Residues: CASSLLTGVSTDTQYF. This chain joins TRBV27 and TRBJ2-3, with 7 positions matching TRBD1. The CDR3 loop spans 16 amino acids. Germline CDR1 reads MNHEY; CDR2 reads SMNVEV (reference sequence). V was pared by 2 bases and J by 0 bases, with 5 bases of the junction left unmatched.